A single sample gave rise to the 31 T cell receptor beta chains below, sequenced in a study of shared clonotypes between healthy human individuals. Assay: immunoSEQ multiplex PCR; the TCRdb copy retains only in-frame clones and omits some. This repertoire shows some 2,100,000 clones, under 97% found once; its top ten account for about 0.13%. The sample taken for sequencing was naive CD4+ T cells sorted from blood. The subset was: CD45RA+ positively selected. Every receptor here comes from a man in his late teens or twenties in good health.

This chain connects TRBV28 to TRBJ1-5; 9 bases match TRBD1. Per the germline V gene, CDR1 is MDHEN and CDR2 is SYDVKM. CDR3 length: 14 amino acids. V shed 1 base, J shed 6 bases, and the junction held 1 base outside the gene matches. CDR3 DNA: TGTGCCAGCAGTTTATCGGACAGGGGTCAGCCCCAGCATTTT. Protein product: CASSLSDRGQPQHF.

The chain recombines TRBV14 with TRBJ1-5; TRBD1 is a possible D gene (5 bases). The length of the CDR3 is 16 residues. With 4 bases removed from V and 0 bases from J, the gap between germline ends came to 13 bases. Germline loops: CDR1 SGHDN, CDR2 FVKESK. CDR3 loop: CASSPGGVYSNQPQHF. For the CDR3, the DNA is TGTGCCAGCAGCCCGGGGGGGGTTTATAGCAATCAGCCCCAGCATTTT.

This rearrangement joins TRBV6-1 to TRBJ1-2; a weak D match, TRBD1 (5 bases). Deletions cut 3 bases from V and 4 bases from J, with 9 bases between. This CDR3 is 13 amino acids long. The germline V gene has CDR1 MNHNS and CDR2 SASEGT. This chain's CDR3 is CASSDAGVYGYTF. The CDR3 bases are TGTGCCAGCAGTGACGCGGGGGTCTATGGCTACACCTTC.

Written as DNA, the CDR3 is TGTGCCAGCAGCCACAGGGGGGCTGAAGCTTTCTTT. As protein: CASSHRGAEAFF. The genes are TRBV5-6 and TRBJ1-1; 8 bases match TRBD1. The V segment lost 4 bases and the J segment 6 bases; nucleotides outside the gene matches: 2. Germline-derived CDR1 and CDR2 are SGHDT and YYEEEE. The CDR3 spans 12 residues.

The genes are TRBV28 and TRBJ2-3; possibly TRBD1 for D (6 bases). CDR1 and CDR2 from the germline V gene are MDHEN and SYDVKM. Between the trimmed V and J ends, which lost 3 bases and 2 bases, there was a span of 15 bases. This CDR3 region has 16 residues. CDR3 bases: TGTGCCAGCAGTTTTCTGATGGGGGCCTTCACAGATACGCAGTATTTT. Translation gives CASSFLMGAFTDTQYF.

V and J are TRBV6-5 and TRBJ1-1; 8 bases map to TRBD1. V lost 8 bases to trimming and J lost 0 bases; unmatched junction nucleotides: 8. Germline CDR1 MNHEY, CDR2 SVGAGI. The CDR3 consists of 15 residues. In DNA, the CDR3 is TGTGCCAGCGAAAGGACAGGGCTTATGAACACTGAAGCTTTCTTT. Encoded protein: CASERTGLMNTEAFF.

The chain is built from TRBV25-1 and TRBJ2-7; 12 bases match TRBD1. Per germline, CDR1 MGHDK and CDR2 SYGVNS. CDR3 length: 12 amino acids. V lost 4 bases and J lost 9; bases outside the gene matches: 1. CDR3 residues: CASSGGQGAQYF. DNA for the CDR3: TGTGCCAGCAGTGGGGGACAGGGGGCGCAGTACTTC.

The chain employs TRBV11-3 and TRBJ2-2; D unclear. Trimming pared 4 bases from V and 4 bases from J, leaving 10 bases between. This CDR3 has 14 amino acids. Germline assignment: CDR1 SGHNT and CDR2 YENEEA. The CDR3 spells CASSSGPITGELFF. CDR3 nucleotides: TGTGCCAGCAGCTCCGGACCCATCACCGGGGAGCTGTTTTTT.

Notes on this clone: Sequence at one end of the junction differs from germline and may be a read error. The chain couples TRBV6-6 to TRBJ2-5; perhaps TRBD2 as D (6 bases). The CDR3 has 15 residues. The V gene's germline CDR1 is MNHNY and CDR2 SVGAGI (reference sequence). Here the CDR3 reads CAISDLAGYQETQYF. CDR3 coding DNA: TGTGCCATCAGTGACCTGGCGGGATACCAAGAGACCCAGTACTTC.

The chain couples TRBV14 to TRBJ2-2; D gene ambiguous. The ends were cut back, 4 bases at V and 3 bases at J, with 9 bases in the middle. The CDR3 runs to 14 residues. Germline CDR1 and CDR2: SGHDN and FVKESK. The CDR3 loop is CASSRWVDTGELFF. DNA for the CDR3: TGTGCCAGCAGCCGGTGGGTGGACACCGGGGAGCTGTTTTTT.

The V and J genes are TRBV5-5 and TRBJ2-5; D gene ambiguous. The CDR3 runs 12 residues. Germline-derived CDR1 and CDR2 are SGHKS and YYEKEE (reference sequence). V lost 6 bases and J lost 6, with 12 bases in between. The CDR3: CASTTDWQTQYF. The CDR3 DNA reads TGTGCCAGCACCACGGATTGGCAGACCCAGTACTTC.

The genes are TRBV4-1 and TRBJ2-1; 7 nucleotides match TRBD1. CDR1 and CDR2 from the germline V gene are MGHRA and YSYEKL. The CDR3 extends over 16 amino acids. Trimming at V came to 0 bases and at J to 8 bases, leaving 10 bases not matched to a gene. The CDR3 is CASSQEGGLNFHEQFF. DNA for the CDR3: TGCGCCAGCAGCCAAGAAGGGGGCCTTAATTTCCATGAGCAGTTCTTC.

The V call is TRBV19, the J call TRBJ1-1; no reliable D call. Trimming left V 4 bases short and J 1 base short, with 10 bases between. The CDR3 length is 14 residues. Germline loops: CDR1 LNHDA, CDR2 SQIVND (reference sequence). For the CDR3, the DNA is TGTGCCAGTAGTAATCGGGAGAAGAACACTGAAGCTTTCTTT. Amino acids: CASSNREKNTEAFF.

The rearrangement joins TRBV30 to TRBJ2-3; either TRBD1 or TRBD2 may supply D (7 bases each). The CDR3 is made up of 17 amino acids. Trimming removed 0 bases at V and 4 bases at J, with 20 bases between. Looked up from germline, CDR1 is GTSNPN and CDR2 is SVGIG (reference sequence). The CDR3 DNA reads TGTGCCTGGAGTGTCCCTACTCCCGGGGGGACAGCAGATACGCAGTATTTT. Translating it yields CAWSVPTPGGTADTQYF. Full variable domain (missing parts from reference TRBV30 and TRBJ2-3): SQTIHQWPATLVQPVGSPLSLECTVEGTSNPNLYWYRQAAGRGLQLLFYSVGIGQISSEVPQNLSASRPQDRQFILSSKKLLLSDSGFYLCAWSVPTPGGTADTQYFGPGTRLTVL.

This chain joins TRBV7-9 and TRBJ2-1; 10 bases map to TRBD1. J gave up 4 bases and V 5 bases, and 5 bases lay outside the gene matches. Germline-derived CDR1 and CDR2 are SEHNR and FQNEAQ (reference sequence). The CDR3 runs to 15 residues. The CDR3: CASSPGTGVYNEQFF. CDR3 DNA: TGTGCCAGCAGCCCCGGGACAGGGGTTTACAATGAGCAGTTCTTC.

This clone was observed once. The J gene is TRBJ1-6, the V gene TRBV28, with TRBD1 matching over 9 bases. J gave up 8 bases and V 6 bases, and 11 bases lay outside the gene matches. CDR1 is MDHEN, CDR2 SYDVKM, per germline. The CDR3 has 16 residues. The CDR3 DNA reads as TGTGCCAGCAGACTAACCCCAACAGGGGGCTATTCACCCCTCCACTTT. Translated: CASRLTPTGGYSPLHF. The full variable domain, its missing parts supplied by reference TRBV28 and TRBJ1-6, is DVKVTQSSRYLVKRTGEKVFLECVQDMDHENMFWYRQDPGLGLRLIYFSYDVKMKEKGDIPEGYSVSREKKERFSLILESASTNQTSMYLCASRLTPTGGYSPLHFGNGTRLTVT.

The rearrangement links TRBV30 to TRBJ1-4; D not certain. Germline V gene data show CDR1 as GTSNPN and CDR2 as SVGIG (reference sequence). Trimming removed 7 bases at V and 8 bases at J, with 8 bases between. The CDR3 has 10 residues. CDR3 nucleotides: TGTGCCTACCTGACCGAAAAACTGTTTTTT. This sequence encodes CAYLTEKLFF.

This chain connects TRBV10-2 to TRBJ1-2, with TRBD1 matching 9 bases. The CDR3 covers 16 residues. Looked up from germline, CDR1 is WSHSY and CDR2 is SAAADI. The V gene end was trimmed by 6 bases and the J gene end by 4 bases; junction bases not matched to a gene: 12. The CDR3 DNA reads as TGCGCCAGCAGAGACTTACCGGGACAGGGTCCCTATGGCTACACCTTC. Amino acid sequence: CASRDLPGQGPYGYTF.

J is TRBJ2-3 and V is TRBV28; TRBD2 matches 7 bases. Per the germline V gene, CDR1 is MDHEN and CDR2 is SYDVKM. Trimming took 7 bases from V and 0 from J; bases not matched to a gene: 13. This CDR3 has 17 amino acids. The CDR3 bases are TGTGCCAGCAAAATCTCGGGACCAGCGGGGAGCACAGATACGCAGTATTTT. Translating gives CASKISGPAGSTDTQYF.

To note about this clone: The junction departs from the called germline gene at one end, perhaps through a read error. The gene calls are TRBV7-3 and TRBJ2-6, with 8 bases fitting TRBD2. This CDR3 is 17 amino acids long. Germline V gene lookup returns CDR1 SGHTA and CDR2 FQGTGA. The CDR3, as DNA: TGTGCCAGCACCTTAGCGGGGACTGACTCTGGGGCCAACGTCCTGACTTTC. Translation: CASTLAGTDSGANVLTF.

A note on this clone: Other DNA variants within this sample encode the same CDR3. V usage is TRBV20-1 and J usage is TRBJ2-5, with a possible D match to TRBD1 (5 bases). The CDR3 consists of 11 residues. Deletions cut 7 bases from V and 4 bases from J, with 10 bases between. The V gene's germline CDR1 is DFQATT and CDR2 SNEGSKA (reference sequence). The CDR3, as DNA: TGCAGTGGGAGAAGGGGAGAGACCCAGTACTTC. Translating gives CSGRRGETQYF.

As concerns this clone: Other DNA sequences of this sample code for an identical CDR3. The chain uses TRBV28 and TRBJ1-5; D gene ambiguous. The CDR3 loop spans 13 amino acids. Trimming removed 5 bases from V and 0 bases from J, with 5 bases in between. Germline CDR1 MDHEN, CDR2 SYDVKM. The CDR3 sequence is CASSDYSNQPQHF. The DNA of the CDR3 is TGTGCCAGCAGTGATTATAGCAATCAGCCCCAGCATTTT.

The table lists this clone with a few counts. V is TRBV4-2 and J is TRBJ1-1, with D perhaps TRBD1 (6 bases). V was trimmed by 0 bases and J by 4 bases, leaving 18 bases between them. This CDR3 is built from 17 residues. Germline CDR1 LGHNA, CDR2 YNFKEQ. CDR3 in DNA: TGTGCCAGCAGCCAAGATTTTCGGGGGCTAGGGTTCACTGAAGCTTTCTTT. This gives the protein CASSQDFRGLGFTEAFF.

The CDR3 sequence: CASSAQGGKGETQYF. The CDR3 DNA reads as TGTGCCAGCAGCGCCCAGGGGGGAAAGGGGGAGACCCAGTACTTC. V gene TRBV9 combines with J gene TRBJ2-5; possibly TRBD1 for D (7 bases). Trimming removed 3 bases at V and 5 bases at J, with 17 bases between. The CDR3 runs 15 residues. Germline-derived CDR1 and CDR2 are SGDLS and YYNGEE.

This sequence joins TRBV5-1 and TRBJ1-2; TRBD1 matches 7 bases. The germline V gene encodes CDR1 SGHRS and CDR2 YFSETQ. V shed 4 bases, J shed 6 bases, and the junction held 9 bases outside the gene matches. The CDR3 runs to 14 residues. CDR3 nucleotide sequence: TGCGCCAGCAGCCCGGGACAGCCTATGGATGGCTACACCTTC. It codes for CASSPGQPMDGYTF. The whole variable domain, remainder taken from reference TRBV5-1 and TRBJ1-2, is KAGVTQTPRYLIKTRGQQVTLSCSPISGHRSVSWYQQTPGQGLQFLFEYFSETQRNKGNFPGRFSGRQFSNSRSEMNVSTLELGDSALYLCASSPGQPMDGYTFGSGTRLTVV.

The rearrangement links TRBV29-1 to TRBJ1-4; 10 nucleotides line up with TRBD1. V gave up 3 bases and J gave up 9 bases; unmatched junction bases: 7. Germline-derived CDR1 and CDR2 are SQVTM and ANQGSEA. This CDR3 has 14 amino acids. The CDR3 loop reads CSVDPRDRGQKLFF. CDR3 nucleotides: TGCAGCGTTGACCCCCGGGACAGGGGTCAAAAACTGTTTTTT.

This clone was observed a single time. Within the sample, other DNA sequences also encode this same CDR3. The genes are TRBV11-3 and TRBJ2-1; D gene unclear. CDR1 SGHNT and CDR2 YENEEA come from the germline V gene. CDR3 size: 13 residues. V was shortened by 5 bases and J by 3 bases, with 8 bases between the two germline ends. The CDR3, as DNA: TGTGCCAGCAGCCTCGGCAGCTACAATGAGCAGTTCTTC. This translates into CASSLGSYNEQFF.

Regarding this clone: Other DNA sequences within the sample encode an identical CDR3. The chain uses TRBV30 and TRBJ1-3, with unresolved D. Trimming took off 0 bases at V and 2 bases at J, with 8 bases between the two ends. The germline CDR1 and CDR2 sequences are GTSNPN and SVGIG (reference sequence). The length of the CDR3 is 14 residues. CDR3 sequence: CAWSVGGTGNTIYF. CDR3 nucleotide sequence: TGTGCCTGGAGTGTAGGCGGCACTGGAAACACCATATATTTT.

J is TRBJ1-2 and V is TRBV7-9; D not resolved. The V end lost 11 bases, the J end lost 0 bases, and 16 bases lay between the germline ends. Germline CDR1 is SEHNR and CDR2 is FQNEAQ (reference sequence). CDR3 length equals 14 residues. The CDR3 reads CAFPSPGTNYGYTF. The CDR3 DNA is TGTGCCTTCCCTAGTCCGGGGACTAACTATGGCTACACCTTC.

The CDR3 DNA reads as TGTGCCAGCAGATCCGCTCGGGACAGCCGGCATGAAAAACTGTTTTTT. It specifies CASRSARDSRHEKLFF. The rearrangement uses TRBV5-4 and TRBJ1-4, with 7 nucleotides matching TRBD1. This CDR3 is 16 amino acids long. The J segment lost 6 bases and the V segment lost 5 bases, leaving 13 bases of the junction unmatched. In germline, CDR1 is SGHNT, CDR2 YYREEE (reference sequence).

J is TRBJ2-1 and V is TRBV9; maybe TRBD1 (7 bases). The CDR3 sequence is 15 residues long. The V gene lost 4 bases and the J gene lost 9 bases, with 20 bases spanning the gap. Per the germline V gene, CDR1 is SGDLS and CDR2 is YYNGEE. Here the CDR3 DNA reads TGTGCCAGCAGCCCACGACAGGACAGGCGGGGTGAGCAGTTCTTC. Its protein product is CASSPRQDRRGEQFF.